The 23 T cell receptor beta chains below all came from one sample that was sequenced in a study of tumor-infiltrating lymphocytes in primary liver carcinoma. Unsorted bulk tissue of about 20-30 mg yielded co-extracted RNA and DNA. Reverse transcription of roughly 470 ng total RNA with a constant-region primer produced TCR beta cDNA. ARM-PCR was slightly modified, and three nested multiplex PCR rounds with it gave rise to the TCR beta libraries. A C-beta reverse primer and TRBV1-TRBV30 forward primers served in each of the first two PCR rounds, at about 10 cycles apiece. In TCRdb, the multiplex PCR reads were re-called with MiXCR into one record per CDR3 protein. The sample holds almost 45,000 distinct CDR3 sequences; roughly 75% are singletons and the top ten take 35% to 45%. Sequenced input: tumor-adjacent normal liver tissue. These receptors were obtained from a woman between 25 and 40 years old with primary liver carcinoma and hepatitis B virus infection.

A few counts support this clonotype. A read error is possible here, since a much larger clone lies one base away. The J gene is TRBJ2-3, the V gene TRBV29-1, with D possibly matching TRBD2 (5 bases). V lost 4 bases, J lost 3 bases, and 5 bases lay in between. In germline, CDR1 is SQVTM, CDR2 ANQGSEA. The length of the CDR3 is 11 residues. The CDR3 is CSVAGTDTQYF. The CDR3 DNA is TGCAGCGTTGCGGGGACAGATACGCAGTATTTT.

Concerning this clonotype itself: Mismatch with germline at one junction end may stem from a read error. The chain couples TRBV28 to TRBJ2-5; either TRBD1 or TRBD2 may fit D (5 bases each). This CDR3 is 15 amino acids long. Germline values: CDR1 MDHEN, CDR2 SYDVKM. The CDR3 region is CASSLGRREGEIQYF. The CDR3 DNA reads as TGTGCCAGCAGTTTAGGTCGACGTGAAGGGGAGATCCAGTACTTC.

A word on this clonotype: One junction end does not reproduce the germline sequence, and a read error may be involved. The rearrangement uses TRBV6-6 and TRBJ2-1; TRBD1 is a possible D gene (5 bases). Germline assignment: CDR1 MNHNY and CDR2 SVGAGI (reference sequence). This CDR3 spans 11 amino acids. CDR3 coding DNA: TGTGGCAGCTCCCTTGGGGCTGAGCAGTTCTTC. The encoded protein is CGSSLGAEQFF.

This clonotype was seen only a few times. A much bigger clone sits one base away, suggesting this may be a read error. The chain couples TRBV6-5 to TRBJ2-1, with 9 bases matching TRBD2. The CDR3 spans 18 residues. CDR1 is MNHEY and CDR2 is SVGAGI in the germline V gene. This CDR3 reads CVSSPWPCSGGSYNEQFF. The CDR3 nucleotides read TGTGTCAGCTCACCCTGGCCCTGTAGCGGGGGTTCCTACAATGAGCAGTTCTTC.

This clonotype was seen repeatedly, ten times or more. This chain connects TRBV6-4 to TRBJ2-1, with 10 nucleotides matching TRBD2. The CDR3 consists of 15 residues. Germline V CDR1 and CDR2: MRHNA, SNTAGT. V was pared by 4 bases and J by 5 bases, with 5 bases of the junction left unmatched. CDR3 amino acids: CASSARAGGHNEQFF. DNA of the CDR3: TGTGCCAGCAGTGCGCGAGCGGGAGGGCACAATGAGCAGTTCTTC.

The chain employs TRBV11-2 and TRBJ2-5; the match to TRBD1 covers 8 bases. V dropped 5 bases and J dropped 3; count of bases not matched to a gene: 11. CDR3 length: 16 residues. Germline V gene lookup returns CDR1 SGHAT and CDR2 FQNNGV. The CDR3 DNA is TGTGCCAGCAGCGCAAGGTCAGGGGGCGCGAAAGAGACCCAGTACTTC. Encoded protein: CASSARSGGAKETQYF.

Points on this clonotype: The CDR3 carries no conserved terminal phenylalanine or tryptophan, so it likely arises from a read error. The genes are TRBV12-3 or TRBV12-4 and TRBJ1-1; TRBD1 is a possible D gene (6 bases). V was clipped by 5 bases and J by 6 bases, with 25 bases between them. The CDR3 totals 17 residues. The CDR3 is CASSRLPQGKGGAEAFV. CDR3 nucleotides: TGTGCCAGCAGTCGACTCCCCCAAGGGAAGGGGGGGGCTGAAGCTTTCGTT.

Turning to this clonotype: Sequence at one end of the junction differs from germline and may be a read error. The chain combines TRBV9 with TRBJ2-5; D is unresolved. The CDR3 is 16 residues long. The germline V gene has CDR1 SGDLS and CDR2 YYNGEE. In DNA, the CDR3 is TGTGCCAGCAGCGTAGAGGTAGAAACCCGCCGAGAGATCCAGTACTTC. This encodes CASSVEVETRREIQYF.

Points on this clonotype: The junction departs from germline at one end; a sequencing error may be responsible. This chain connects TRBV29-1 to TRBJ1-1; a weak D match, TRBD1 (5 bases). Germline loops: CDR1 SQVTM, CDR2 ANQGSEA. The CDR3 covers 13 residues. The CDR3 loop reads CSVSRQLNTQAFF. The CDR3 coding sequence is TGCAGCGTTTCTCGACAGTTGAACACTCAAGCTTTCTTT.

About this clonotype itself: A much larger clone sits a single nucleotide away, making a read error possible. J is TRBJ2-1 and V is TRBV7-9, with 8 positions matching TRBD2. This CDR3 is 16 amino acids long. Germline loops: CDR1 SEHNR, CDR2 FQNEAQ (reference sequence). V dropped 5 bases and J dropped 2; count of bases not matched to a gene: 8. CDR3 in amino acids: CASSGDSGTAYNEQFF. As DNA, the CDR3 is TGTGCCAGCAGCGGGGATAGCGGGACGGCCTACAATGAGCAGTTCTTC.

Worth noting for this clonotype: A much larger clone lies one base from this, so it may be a read error. The chain has TRBV28 and TRBJ2-3; D not resolved. The germline V gene has CDR1 MDHEN and CDR2 SYDVKM. This CDR3 spans 14 amino acids. The CDR3 nucleotides read TGTGCCAGCAGTTTTCTATCGGGCACATATACGCAGTATTTT. Encoded protein: CASSFLSGTYTQYF.

This clonotype was recorded at least ten times. The genes are TRBV12-3 or TRBV12-4 and TRBJ2-2; D is uncertain. This CDR3 region has 13 residues. The V end lost 3 bases, the J end lost 7 bases, and 9 bases lay between the germline ends. CDR3 sequence: CASSLLGNGELFF. The CDR3 nucleotides read TGTGCCAGCAGTTTGTTGGGGAACGGGGAGCTGTTTTTT.

About this clonotype: One end of the junction is discordant with germline, which a read error may explain. The V gene is TRBV11-2, the J gene TRBJ2-3; 7 nucleotides match TRBD2. The CDR3 contains 15 residues. Germline-derived CDR1 and CDR2 are SGHAT and FQNNGV. Here the CDR3 reads CATRPREDPTDAQYF. Here the CDR3 DNA reads TGTGCCACCCGTCCACGGGAGGATCCCACAGATGCGCAGTATTTT.

This clonotype was seen repeatedly, ten times or more. The chain is built from TRBV10-3 and TRBJ1-4, with D unclear. The V and J ends lost 6 bases and 5 bases respectively, with 13 bases between them. CDR3 length: 14 amino acids. Germline V CDR1 and CDR2: ENHRY, SYGVKD. The CDR3 DNA reads TGTGCCATCAGATCTGGACCCGGCAATGAAAAACTGTTTTTT. Residues: CAIRSGPGNEKLFF.

Only one count was recorded for this clonotype. A junction boundary mismatches the germline segment, possibly from a read error. CDR3 sequence (DNA): TGTACCACGTCCCTTGGGACAGGGTGGACCGGGAAGCTGTTTTTT. Its translation: CTTSLGTGWTGKLFF. The rearrangement joins TRBV6-2 or TRBV6-3 to TRBJ2-2; 9 bases line up with TRBD1. CDR3 length equals 15 residues. Germline CDR1 is MNHEY and CDR2 is SVGEGT.

Concerning this clonotype itself: The CDR3 end shows no conserved phenylalanine or tryptophan, and so a read error is likely. The limits of the CDR3 on the DNA are not certain, so only TCRdb's listed CDR3 is given. The V and J genes are TRBV4-3 and TRBJ1-6. Germline V gives CDR1 LGHNA, CDR2 YSLEER. 15 amino acids form the CDR3, both terminal residues included. The CDR3 here is CASSQESSYNSHLHS.

This clonotype appeared many times. Sequence at one end of the junction differs from germline and may be a read error. The gene calls are TRBV12-3 or TRBV12-4 and TRBJ1-1; D is uncertain. This CDR3 comprises 15 residues. The CDR3 region has the DNA TGTGCCAGTGGTTTTGGTACAAGAGCGAACACTGGAGCTTTCTTT. It codes for CASGFGTRANTGAFF.

Concerning this clonotype: An end of the junction differs from the germline gene, which may be a read error. This chain uses TRBV7-9 with TRBJ2-6, with 8 nucleotides matching TRBD1. CDR1 and CDR2 from the germline V gene are SEHNR and FQNEAQ (reference sequence). The CDR3 contains 17 residues. The CDR3 sequence is CASRWDRPFSGANVLNF. Written as DNA, the CDR3 is TGTGCCAGCAGATGGGACAGGCCTTTCTCTGGGGCCAACGTCCTGAATTTC. Drawing the rest from reference TRBV7-9 and TRBJ2-6, the complete variable domain is DTGVSQNPRHKITKRGQNVTFRCDPISEHNRLYWYRQTLGQGPEFLTYFQNEAQLEKSRLLSDRFSAERPKGSFSTLEIQRTEQGDSAMYLCASRWDRPFSGANVLNFGAGSRLTVL.

This clonotype was picked up many times. This chain links TRBV29-1 with TRBJ2-1; D ambiguous. In germline, CDR1 is SQVTM, CDR2 ANQGSEA. The CDR3 runs to 10 residues. V dropped 4 bases and J dropped 4 bases, with 2 bases sitting between them. CDR3 DNA sequence: TGCAGCGTTGGATACAATGAGCAGTTCTTC. Protein product: CSVGYNEQFF.

Concerning this clonotype itself: One end of the junction does not line up with germline, which may come from a read error. The chain combines TRBV6-1 with TRBJ2-1; 9 positions match TRBD2. Looked up from germline, CDR1 is MNHNS and CDR2 is SASEGT. The CDR3 contains 15 residues. CDR3 nucleotide sequence: TGCGCCAGCAGGTTAGCGGGAGTCTGTTACAATGAGCAGTTCTTC. Translating it yields CASRLAGVCYNEQFF.

About this clonotype: Its ends do not fully match the called genes, so a read error is possible. The chain has TRBV10-3 and TRBJ1-6, with D unclear. Germline V gene data show CDR1 as ENHRY and CDR2 as SYGVKD. The length of the CDR3 is 14 residues. CDR3 protein: CVISEQSGNSPLHF. The CDR3 DNA reads TGTGTCATCAGTGAACAATCGGGGAATTCACCCCTCCACTTT.

This chain uses TRBV11-2 with TRBJ2-7; D might be TRBD1 (6 bases). The CDR3 has 13 residues. CDR1 SGHAT and CDR2 FQNNGV come from the germline V gene. The CDR3 loop reads CGSSFTGWHEQYF. In nucleotides, the CDR3 is TGTGGTAGCAGCTTCACAGGGTGGCACGAGCAGTACTTC.

The rearrangement links TRBV4-3 to TRBJ2-7; tentatively, D is TRBD1 (5 bases). The CDR3 totals 15 residues. Germline lookup yields CDR1 LGHNA and CDR2 YSLEER. V shed 8 bases and J shed 1 base, with 18 bases lying between them. CDR3 DNA: TGCGCCAGCGGTCAAGATTCTCCAGGGTCCTACGAGCAGTACTTC. Protein: CASGQDSPGSYEQYF.